The 6 T cell receptor beta chains below come from one sample, sequenced in a study of blood T cell repertoires in COVID-19. Generated by immunoSEQ multiplex PCR, the TCRdb table keeps only in-frame clones and is missing some. The sample holds about 120,000 clones, about four fifths seen once. The source material was peripheral blood. The source is a man between 70 and 80 years old with acute or convalescent COVID-19.

The chain links TRBV7-2 to TRBJ2-3; 8 bases match TRBD2. The CDR3 has 17 amino acids. The ends lost 5 bases at V and 4 bases at J; junction bases unmatched: 14. Germline lookup yields CDR1 SGHTA and CDR2 FQGNSA. The CDR3 sequence: CASSPRGVAGWADTQYF. CDR3 sequence (DNA): TGTGCCAGCAGCCCCCGGGGGGTAGCGGGGTGGGCAGATACGCAGTATTTT.

V is TRBV5-6 and J is TRBJ2-7; 11 bases agree with TRBD1. The V and J ends lost 3 bases and 6 bases, in that order; junction bases with no gene match: 8. Germline values: CDR1 SGHDT, CDR2 YYEEEE. The CDR3 runs to 15 residues. The CDR3 loop is CASSSKDRGLREQYF. In nucleotides, the CDR3 is TGTGCCAGCAGCTCAAAGGACAGGGGGCTTCGCGAGCAGTACTTC.

The chain couples TRBV5-1 to TRBJ2-1, with 10 bases fitting TRBD2. The germline V gene encodes CDR1 SGHRS and CDR2 YFSETQ. This CDR3 has 16 residues. The V segment lost 0 bases and the J segment 3 bases; nucleotides outside the gene matches: 3. For the CDR3, the DNA is TGCGCCAGCAGCTTGGAGGCTAGCGGGGGCTACAATGAGCAGTTCTTC. Amino acids: CASSLEASGGYNEQFF.

The chain employs TRBV7-9 and TRBJ1-6; TRBD1 aligns across 8 bases. Trimming at V came to 3 bases and at J to 10 bases, leaving 5 bases not matched to a gene. Per germline, CDR1 SEHNR and CDR2 FQNEAQ (reference sequence). CDR3 length equals 14 residues. This chain's CDR3 is CASSFGQGGSPLHF. The DNA for the CDR3 is TGTGCCAGCAGCTTCGGACAGGGTGGGTCACCCCTCCACTTT.

V usage is TRBV6-5 and J usage is TRBJ2-7, with 12 bases lining up with TRBD1. This CDR3 spans 14 amino acids. After removal of 8 bases from V and 7 bases from J, the junction contained 9 bases not matched to a gene. From germline, CDR1 is MNHEY and CDR2 SVGAGI. The CDR3 is CASAGGQGAREQYF. CDR3 bases: TGTGCCAGCGCCGGGGGACAGGGGGCTCGGGAGCAGTACTTC.

The V call is TRBV7-9, the J call TRBJ1-6; D remains unclear. The CDR3 loop spans 13 amino acids. The V end lost 5 bases, the J end lost 7 bases, and 9 bases lay between the germline ends. The germline CDR1 and CDR2 sequences are SEHNR and FQNEAQ (reference sequence). The CDR3 protein is CASSASGNSPLHF. Written as DNA, the CDR3 is TGTGCCAGCAGCGCCTCAGGAAATTCACCCCTCCACTTT.